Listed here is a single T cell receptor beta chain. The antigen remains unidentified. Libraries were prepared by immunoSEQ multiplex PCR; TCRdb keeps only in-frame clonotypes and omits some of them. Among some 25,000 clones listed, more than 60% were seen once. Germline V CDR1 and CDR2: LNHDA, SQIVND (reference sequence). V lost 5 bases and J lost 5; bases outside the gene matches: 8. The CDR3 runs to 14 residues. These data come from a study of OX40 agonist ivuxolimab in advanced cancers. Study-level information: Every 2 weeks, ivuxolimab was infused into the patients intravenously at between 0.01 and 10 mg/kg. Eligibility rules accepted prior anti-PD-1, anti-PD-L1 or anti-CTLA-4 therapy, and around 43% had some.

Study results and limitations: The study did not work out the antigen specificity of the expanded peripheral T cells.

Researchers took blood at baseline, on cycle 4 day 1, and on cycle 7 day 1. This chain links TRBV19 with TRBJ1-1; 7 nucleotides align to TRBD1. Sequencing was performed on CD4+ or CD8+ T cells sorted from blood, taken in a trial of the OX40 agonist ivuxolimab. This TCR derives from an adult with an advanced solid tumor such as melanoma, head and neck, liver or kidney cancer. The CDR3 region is CASSLQGRGTEAFF. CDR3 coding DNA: TGTGCCAGTAGTTTACAGGGGAGGGGGACTGAAGCTTTCTTT. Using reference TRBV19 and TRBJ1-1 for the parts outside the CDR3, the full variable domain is DGGITQSPKYLFRKEGQNVTLSCEQNLNHDAMYWYRQDPGQGLRLIYYSQIVNDFQKGDIAEGYSVSREKKESFPLTVTSAQKNPTAFYLCASSLQGRGTEAFFGQGTRLTVV.